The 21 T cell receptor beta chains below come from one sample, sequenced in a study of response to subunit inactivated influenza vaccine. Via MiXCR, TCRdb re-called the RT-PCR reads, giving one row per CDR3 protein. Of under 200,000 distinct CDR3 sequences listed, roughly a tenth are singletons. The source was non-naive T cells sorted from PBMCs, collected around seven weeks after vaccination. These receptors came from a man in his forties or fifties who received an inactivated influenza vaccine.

The CDR3 loop is CSASGLQTGYEQYF. DNA of the CDR3: TGCAGTGCTAGTGGGCTACAAACAGGGTACGAGCAGTACTTC. The chain is built from TRBV20-1 and TRBJ2-7; D perhaps matches TRBD1 (6 bases). The CDR3 loop spans 14 amino acids. The V gene lost 3 bases and the J gene lost 4 bases, with 16 bases spanning the gap. Per the germline V gene, CDR1 is DFQATT and CDR2 is SNEGSKA (reference sequence).

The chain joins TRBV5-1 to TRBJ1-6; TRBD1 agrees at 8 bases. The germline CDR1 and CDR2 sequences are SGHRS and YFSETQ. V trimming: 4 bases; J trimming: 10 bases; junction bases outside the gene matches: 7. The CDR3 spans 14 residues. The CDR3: CASSRTGTNSPLHF. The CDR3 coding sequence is TGCGCCAGCAGCCGGACAGGGACCAACTCACCCCTCCACTTT.

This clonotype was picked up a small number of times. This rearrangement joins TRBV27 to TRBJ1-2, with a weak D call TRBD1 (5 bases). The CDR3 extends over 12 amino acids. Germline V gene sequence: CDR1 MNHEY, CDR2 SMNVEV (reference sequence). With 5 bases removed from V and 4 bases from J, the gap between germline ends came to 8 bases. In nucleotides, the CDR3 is TGTGCCAGCAGTGACAGCCCCTATGGCTACACCTTC. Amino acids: CASSDSPYGYTF.

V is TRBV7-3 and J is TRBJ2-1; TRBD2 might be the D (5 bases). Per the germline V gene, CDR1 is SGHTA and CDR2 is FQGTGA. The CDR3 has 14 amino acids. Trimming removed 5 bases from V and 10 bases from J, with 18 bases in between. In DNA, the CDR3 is TGTGCCAGCAGCCTAGGCCATGAGGGTCAAGAGCAGTTCTTC. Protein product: CASSLGHEGQEQFF.

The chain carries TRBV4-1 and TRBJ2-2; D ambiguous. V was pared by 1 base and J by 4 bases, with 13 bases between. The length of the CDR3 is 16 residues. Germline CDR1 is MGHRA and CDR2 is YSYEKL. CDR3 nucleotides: TGCGCCAGCAGCCAAGTCGCCACTTCGAGCACCGGGGAGCTGTTTTTT. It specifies CASSQVATSSTGELFF.

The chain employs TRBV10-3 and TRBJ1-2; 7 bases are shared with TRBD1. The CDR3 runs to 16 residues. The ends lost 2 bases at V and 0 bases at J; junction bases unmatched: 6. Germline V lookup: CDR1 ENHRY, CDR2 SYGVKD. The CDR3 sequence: CAISEKGQGANYGYTF. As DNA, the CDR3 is TGTGCCATCAGTGAGAAGGGGCAGGGGGCTAACTATGGCTACACCTTC.

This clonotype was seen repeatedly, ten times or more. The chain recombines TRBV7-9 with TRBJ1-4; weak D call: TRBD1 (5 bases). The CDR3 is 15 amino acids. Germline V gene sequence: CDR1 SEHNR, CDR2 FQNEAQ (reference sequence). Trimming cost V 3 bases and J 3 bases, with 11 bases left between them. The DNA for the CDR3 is TGTGCCAGCAGCTTCGGGGGTTCACCTAATGAAAAACTGTTTTTT. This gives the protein CASSFGGSPNEKLFF.

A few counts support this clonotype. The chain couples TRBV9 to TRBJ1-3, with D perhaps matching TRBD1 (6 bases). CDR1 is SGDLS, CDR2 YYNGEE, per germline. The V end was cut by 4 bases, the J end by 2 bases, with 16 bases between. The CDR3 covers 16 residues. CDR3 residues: CASSPRLGGTGNTIYF. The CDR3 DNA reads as TGTGCCAGCAGCCCTCGGCTGGGGGGCACTGGAAACACCATATATTTT. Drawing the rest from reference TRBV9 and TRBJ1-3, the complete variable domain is DSGVTQTPKHLITATGQRVTLRCSPRSGDLSVYWYQQSLDQGLQFLIQYYNGEERAKGNILERFSAQQFPDLHSELNLSSLELGDSALYFCASSPRLGGTGNTIYFGEGSWLTVV.

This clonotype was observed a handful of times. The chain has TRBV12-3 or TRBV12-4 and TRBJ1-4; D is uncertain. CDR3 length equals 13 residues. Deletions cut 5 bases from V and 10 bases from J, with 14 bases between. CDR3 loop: CASSNSLKTKLFF. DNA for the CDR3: TGTGCCAGCAGTAATTCCCTCAAGACAAAACTGTTTTTT.

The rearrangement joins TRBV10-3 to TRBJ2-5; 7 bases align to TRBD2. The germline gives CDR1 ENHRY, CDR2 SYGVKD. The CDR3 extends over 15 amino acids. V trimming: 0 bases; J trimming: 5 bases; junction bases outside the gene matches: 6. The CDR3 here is CAISESELARETQYF. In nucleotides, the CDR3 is TGTGCCATCAGTGAGTCCGAACTAGCGAGGGAGACCCAGTACTTC.

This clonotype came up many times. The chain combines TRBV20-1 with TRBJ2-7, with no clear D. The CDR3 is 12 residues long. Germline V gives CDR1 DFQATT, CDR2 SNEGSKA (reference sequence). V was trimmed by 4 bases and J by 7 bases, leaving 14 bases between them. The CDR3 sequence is CSANDKPEEQYF. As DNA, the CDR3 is TGCAGTGCTAATGACAAGCCAGAAGAGCAGTACTTC.

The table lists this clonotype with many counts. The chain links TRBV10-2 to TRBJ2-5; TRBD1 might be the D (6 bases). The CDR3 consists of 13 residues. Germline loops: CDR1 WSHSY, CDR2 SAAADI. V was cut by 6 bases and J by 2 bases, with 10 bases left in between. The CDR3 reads CASSTGTQETQYF. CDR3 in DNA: TGCGCCAGCAGCACAGGGACGCAAGAGACCCAGTACTTC.

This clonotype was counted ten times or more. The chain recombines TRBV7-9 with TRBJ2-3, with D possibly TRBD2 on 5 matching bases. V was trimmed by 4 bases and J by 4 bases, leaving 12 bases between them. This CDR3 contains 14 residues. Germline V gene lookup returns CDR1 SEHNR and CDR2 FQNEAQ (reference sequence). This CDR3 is CASSSTDYSDTQYF. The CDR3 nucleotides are TGTGCCAGCAGCTCCACCGACTATTCAGATACGCAGTATTTT. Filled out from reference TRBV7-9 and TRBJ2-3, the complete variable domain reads DTGVSQNPRHKITKRGQNVTFRCDPISEHNRLYWYRQTLGQGPEFLTYFQNEAQLEKSRLLSDRFSAERPKGSFSTLEIQRTEQGDSAMYLCASSSTDYSDTQYFGPGTRLTVL.

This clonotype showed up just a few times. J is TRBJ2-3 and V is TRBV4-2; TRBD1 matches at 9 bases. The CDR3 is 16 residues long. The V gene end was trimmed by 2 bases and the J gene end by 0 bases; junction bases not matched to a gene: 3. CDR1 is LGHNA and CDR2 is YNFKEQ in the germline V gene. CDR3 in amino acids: CASSQSDRGSTDTQYF. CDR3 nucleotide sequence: TGTGCCAGCAGCCAATCGGACAGGGGAAGCACAGATACGCAGTATTTT.

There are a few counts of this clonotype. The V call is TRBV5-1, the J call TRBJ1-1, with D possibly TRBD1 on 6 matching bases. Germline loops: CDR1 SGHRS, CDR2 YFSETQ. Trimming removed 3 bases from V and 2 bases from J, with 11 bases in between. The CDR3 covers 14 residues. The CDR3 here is CASSSGQPNTEAFF. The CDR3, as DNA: TGCGCCAGCAGCTCGGGACAACCAAACACTGAAGCTTTCTTT.

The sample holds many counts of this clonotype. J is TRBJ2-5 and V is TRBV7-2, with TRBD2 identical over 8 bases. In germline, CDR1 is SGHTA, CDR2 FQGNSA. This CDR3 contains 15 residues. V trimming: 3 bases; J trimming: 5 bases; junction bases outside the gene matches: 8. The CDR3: CASSLVAGTRETQYF. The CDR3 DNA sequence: TGTGCCAGCAGCTTGGTAGCGGGGACGCGGGAGACCCAGTACTTC.

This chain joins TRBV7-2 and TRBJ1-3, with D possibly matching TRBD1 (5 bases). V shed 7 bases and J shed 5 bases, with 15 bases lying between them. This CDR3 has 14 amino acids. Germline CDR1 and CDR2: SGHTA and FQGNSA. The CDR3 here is CASTSAGVRNTIYF. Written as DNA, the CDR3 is TGTGCCAGCACAAGCGCGGGGGTTCGAAACACCATATATTTT. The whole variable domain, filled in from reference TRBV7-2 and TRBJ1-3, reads GAGVSQSPSNKVTEKGKDVELRCDPISGHTALYWYRQSLGQGLEFLIYFQGNSAPDKSGLPSDRFSAERTGGSVSTLTIQRTQQEDSAVYLCASTSAGVRNTIYFGEGSWLTVV.

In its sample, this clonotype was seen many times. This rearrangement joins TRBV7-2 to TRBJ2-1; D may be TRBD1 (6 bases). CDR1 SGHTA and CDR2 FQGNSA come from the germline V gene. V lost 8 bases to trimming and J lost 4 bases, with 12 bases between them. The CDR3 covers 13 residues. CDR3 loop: CASRQASYNEQFF. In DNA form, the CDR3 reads TGTGCCAGCCGACAGGCCTCATACAATGAGCAGTTCTTC.

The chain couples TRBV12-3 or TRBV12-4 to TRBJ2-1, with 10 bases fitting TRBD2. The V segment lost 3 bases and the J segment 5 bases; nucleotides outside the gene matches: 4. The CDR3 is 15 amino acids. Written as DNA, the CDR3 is TGTGCCAGCAGTTTTCTAGCGGGGGCCAACAATGAGCAGTTCTTC. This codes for CASSFLAGANNEQFF.

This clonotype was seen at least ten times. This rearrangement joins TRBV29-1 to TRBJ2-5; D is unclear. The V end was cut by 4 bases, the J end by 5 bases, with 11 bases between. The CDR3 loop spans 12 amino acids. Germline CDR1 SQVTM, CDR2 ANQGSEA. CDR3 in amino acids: CSVVKGPETQYF. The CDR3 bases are TGCAGCGTTGTAAAGGGTCCGGAGACCCAGTACTTC.

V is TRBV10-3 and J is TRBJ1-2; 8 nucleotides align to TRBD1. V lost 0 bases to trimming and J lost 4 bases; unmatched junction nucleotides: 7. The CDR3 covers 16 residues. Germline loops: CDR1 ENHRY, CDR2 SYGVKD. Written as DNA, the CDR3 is TGTGCCATCAGTGAGTCCCGGGGGACAGGCTTCTATGGCTACACCTTC. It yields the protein CAISESRGTGFYGYTF.